This T cell receptor beta chain was identified during a study of blood T cell repertoires in COVID-19. On the study more broadly: Collection of acute and convalescent COVID-19 samples took place in the United States, Italy and Spain.

CDR3 length equals 14 residues. Germline CDR1 SGHTA, CDR2 FQGNSA. Between the trimmed V and J ends, which lost 3 bases and 1 base, there was a span of 9 bases. Cohorts were assigned according to the clinical history that participants reported. Repertoires were generated with immunoSEQ multiplex PCR, while TCRdb's copy carries only in-frame clones and drops some. The sample contains 350,000 to 400,000 clones, about 90% of which appear only once. In the case of this clone: Other DNA sequences in the sample encode the same CDR3.

The chain employs TRBV7-2 and TRBJ1-1; the D is unclear. The TCR originated in a woman in her thirties who had recovered from COVID-19. Sequencing was done on a sample of PBMCs or T cells enriched from blood (not recorded which). For the CDR3, the DNA is TGTGCCAGCAGCTTCGGCCGGGGGAACACTGAAGCTTTCTTT. As protein: CASSFGRGNTEAFF.